Following are 27 T cell receptor beta chains from one sample sequenced in a study of T-cell reconstitution after alpha-beta-depleted transplantation in children. Preparation of the TCRbeta library involved a method that used unique molecular identifiers. Using its own MiXCR run on the PCR reads, TCRdb lists one record per CDR3 protein. The profile shows 490,000 or so distinct CDR3 sequences, about 11% of them singletons. This material consisted of PBMCs, taken before TCRalphabeta/CD19-depleted stem cell transplant. Source of these receptors: a child younger than 10 with inherited bone marrow failure, due to receive a stem cell transplant.

This clonotype has ten or more counts. V usage is TRBV2 and J usage is TRBJ2-1; D gene ambiguous. The CDR3 has 18 residues. Germline V gene lookup returns CDR1 SNHLY and CDR2 FYNNEI. V was clipped by 5 bases and J by 6 bases, with 26 bases between them. The CDR3 protein is CASSHPVVPSHYGNEQFF. The CDR3 DNA reads as TGTGCCAGCAGTCACCCGGTGGTGCCAAGTCATTACGGCAATGAGCAGTTCTTC.

This clonotype was observed many times. V usage is TRBV5-1 and J usage is TRBJ2-3; the D gene is possibly TRBD1 (6 bases). Trimming pared 4 bases from V and 0 bases from J, leaving 9 bases between. CDR1 is SGHRS, CDR2 YFSETQ, per germline. This CDR3 comprises 14 residues. CDR3: CASSLGQSTDTQYF. DNA for the CDR3: TGCGCCAGCAGCCTCGGACAGAGCACAGATACGCAGTATTTT.

There are many counts of this clonotype. The chain links TRBV28 to TRBJ2-3; 7 bases are a match to TRBD1. This CDR3 is 14 amino acids long. J gave up 2 bases and V 5 bases, and 4 bases lay outside the gene matches. The germline V gene encodes CDR1 MDHEN and CDR2 SYDVKM. The CDR3 spells CASSVGQHTDTQYF. CDR3 sequence (DNA): TGTGCCAGCAGTGTGGGACAGCACACAGATACGCAGTATTTT. The whole variable domain, filled in from reference TRBV28 and TRBJ2-3, reads DVKVTQSSRYLVKRTGEKVFLECVQDMDHENMFWYRQDPGLGLRLIYFSYDVKMKEKGDIPEGYSVSREKKERFSLILESASTNQTSMYLCASSVGQHTDTQYFGPGTRLTVL.

Details on this clonotype: A much larger clone sits a single nucleotide away, making a read error possible. V is TRBV2 and J is TRBJ1-1; no firm D call. Germline assignment: CDR1 SNHLY and CDR2 FYNNEI. Trimming removed 6 bases at V and 1 base at J, with 12 bases between. The CDR3 sequence is 14 residues long. CDR3 in amino acids: CASRPDIPNTEAFF. DNA of the CDR3: TGTGCCAGCAGGCCGGATATCCCGAACACTGAAGCTTTCTTT.

V usage is TRBV4-1 and J usage is TRBJ2-1; TRBD2 agrees at 11 bases. With V trimmed by 0 bases and J by 9 bases, 7 bases remained unmatched. The CDR3 extends over 16 amino acids. Germline lookup yields CDR1 MGHRA and CDR2 YSYEKL. The CDR3 is CASSQEPSGRTGEQFF. Written as DNA, the CDR3 is TGCGCCAGCAGCCAAGAGCCTAGCGGGAGGACCGGTGAGCAGTTCTTC.

This clonotype was detected many times. The CDR3 region has the DNA TGTGCCAGCAGTTTAAGGACAGTTAACACTGAAGCTTTCTTT. It is translated as CASSLRTVNTEAFF. The rearrangement links TRBV27 to TRBJ1-1, with D maybe TRBD1 (6 bases). Trimming left V 2 bases short and J 2 bases short, with 9 bases between. The CDR3 has 14 amino acids. Germline-derived CDR1 and CDR2 are MNHEY and SMNVEV (reference sequence).

A word on this clonotype: This sequence may be a read error, since a much larger clone differs from it by one base. The CDR3 does not end in the conserved phenylalanine or tryptophan, so this is likely a read error. V is TRBV20-1 and J is TRBJ1-2, with a tentative D call TRBD1 (5 bases). The length of the CDR3 is 13 residues. Between the trimmed V and J ends, which lost 0 bases and 2 bases, there was a span of 7 bases. Germline CDR1 is DFQATT and CDR2 is SNEGSKA (reference sequence). The CDR3 protein is CSARDRANYGYTL. For the CDR3, the DNA is TGCAGTGCTAGAGACAGGGCAAACTATGGCTACACCTTA.

This clonotype was counted between two and nine times. The chain has TRBV12-3 or TRBV12-4 and TRBJ1-2; the D is unclear. Trimming pared 6 bases from V and 6 bases from J, leaving 11 bases between. The CDR3 length is 12 residues. The chain's CDR3 is CASRLREDGYTF. CDR3 sequence (DNA): TGTGCCAGCAGACTTCGGGAGGATGGCTACACCTTC.

This clonotype occurred many times. The chain employs TRBV5-1 and TRBJ1-3; TRBD1 agrees at 7 bases. J gave up 1 base and V 3 bases, and 1 base lay outside the gene matches. Germline assignment: CDR1 SGHRS and CDR2 YFSETQ. CDR3 size: 14 residues. CDR3 sequence reads: CASSSTGSGNTIYF. The CDR3 DNA is TGCGCCAGCAGCTCGACAGGGTCTGGAAACACCATATATTTT. Full variable domain (outside the CDR3, taken from reference TRBV5-1 and TRBJ1-3): KAGVTQTPRYLIKTRGQQVTLSCSPISGHRSVSWYQQTPGQGLQFLFEYFSETQRNKGNFPGRFSGRQFSNSRSEMNVSTLELGDSALYLCASSSTGSGNTIYFGEGSWLTVV.

This clonotype has ten or more counts. The chain carries TRBV7-6 and TRBJ2-7, with TRBD2 matching over 11 bases. This CDR3 region has 16 residues. CDR1 is SGHVS and CDR2 is FNYEAQ in the germline V gene. J was trimmed by 2 bases and V by 1 base; bases with no gene match: 4. The CDR3 here is CASSLEGLADPYEQYF. The CDR3 DNA is TGTGCCAGCAGCTTAGAGGGACTAGCGGACCCCTACGAGCAGTACTTC.

This clonotype appeared a few times. This chain joins TRBV27 and TRBJ2-1; TRBD2 might be the D (6 bases). Germline CDR1 is MNHEY and CDR2 is SMNVEV (reference sequence). The CDR3 is 17 amino acids. The V gene lost 1 base and the J gene lost 2 bases, with 15 bases spanning the gap. CDR3: CASSLFGGKGPYNEQFF. The CDR3 DNA reads as TGTGCCAGCAGTTTATTTGGCGGGAAAGGACCCTACAATGAGCAGTTCTTC.

Ten or more counts support this clonotype. For the CDR3, the DNA is TGCGCCAGCAGCCATAGGACGGGGGCAACTAATGAAAAACTGTTTTTT. It codes for CASSHRTGATNEKLFF. The chain couples TRBV4-1 to TRBJ1-4; tentative D call: TRBD1 (5 bases). The CDR3 is made up of 16 amino acids. The V gene's germline CDR1 is MGHRA and CDR2 YSYEKL. V was clipped by 3 bases and J by 0 bases, with 11 bases between them.

This clonotype showed up just a few times. The CDR3 region has the DNA TGCAGCGCCTTCCTTCAGGGGAGCGATGGCTACACCTTC. Protein product: CSAFLQGSDGYTF. V is TRBV29-1 and J is TRBJ1-2; TRBD1 might be the D (6 bases). The V gene's germline CDR1 is SQVTM and CDR2 ANQGSEA. The CDR3 has 13 residues. V gave up 7 bases and J gave up 6 bases, with 18 bases separating them.

The sample holds many counts of this clonotype. CDR3 DNA: TGCGCCAGCAGCTTGGTCCAGAGGTACCAAGAGACCCAGTACTTC. Translation: CASSLVQRYQETQYF. This chain uses TRBV5-1 with TRBJ2-5; no clear D gene. This CDR3 spans 15 amino acids. From germline, CDR1 is SGHRS and CDR2 YFSETQ. Trimming left V 0 bases short and J 0 bases short, with 9 bases between. Using reference TRBV5-1 and TRBJ2-5 for the parts outside the CDR3, the full variable domain is KAGVTQTPRYLIKTRGQQVTLSCSPISGHRSVSWYQQTPGQGLQFLFEYFSETQRNKGNFPGRFSGRQFSNSRSEMNVSTLELGDSALYLCASSLVQRYQETQYFGPGTRLLVL.

This clonotype was seen ten or more times. The chain recombines TRBV6-1 with TRBJ1-3, with D possibly matching TRBD1 (5 bases). The CDR3 spans 13 residues. Trimming left V 7 bases short and J 4 bases short, with 11 bases between. Per germline, CDR1 MNHNS and CDR2 SASEGT. In nucleotides, the CDR3 is TGTGCCAGCATCAGAAGGGACGGAAACACCATATATTTT. It encodes CASIRRDGNTIYF.

Only a few counts were recorded for this clonotype. V is TRBV29-1 and J is TRBJ1-2; D might be TRBD1 (6 bases). Between the trimmed V and J ends, which lost 4 bases and 2 bases, there was a span of 20 bases. The CDR3 sequence is 16 residues long. In germline, CDR1 is SQVTM, CDR2 ANQGSEA. CDR3 loop: CSVGYPVGGTNYGYTF. CDR3 DNA sequence: TGCAGCGTTGGTTATCCCGTAGGGGGGACGAACTATGGCTACACCTTC.

The chain has TRBV7-2 and TRBJ2-7, with 10 bases lining up with TRBD2. Germline assignment: CDR1 SGHTA and CDR2 FQGNSA. Unmatched junction bases numbered 8, after V lost 3 bases and J lost 9 bases. This CDR3 is built from 14 residues. The CDR3 is CASSFSLAGVGQYF. CDR3 sequence (DNA): TGTGCCAGCAGCTTTTCCCTAGCGGGAGTCGGGCAGTACTTC.

This clonotype appeared a few times. The V and J genes are TRBV20-1 and TRBJ2-3; 8 bases fit TRBD2. Per the germline V gene, CDR1 is DFQATT and CDR2 is SNEGSKA (reference sequence). CDR3 length: 15 residues. Germline trimming cut 8 bases from V and 0 bases from J; bases unmatched to any gene: 10. The CDR3 spells CSSTGTSLSTDTQYF. The DNA for the CDR3 is TGCAGTTCTACCGGGACTAGTCTAAGCACAGATACGCAGTATTTT.

This clonotype was recorded many times. The chain carries TRBV12-3 or TRBV12-4 and TRBJ2-5, with TRBD1 matching 9 bases. This CDR3 region has 14 residues. Losses at the gene ends were 6 bases for V and 3 bases for J; bases not matched to a gene: 5. The CDR3 DNA is TGTGCCAGCAGCCGGGGACAGGGAGAAGAGACCCAGTACTTC. Its protein is CASSRGQGEETQYF.

This clonotype appeared many times. The V call is TRBV29-1, the J call TRBJ2-1; tentatively, D is TRBD2 (6 bases). Germline-derived CDR1 and CDR2 are SQVTM and ANQGSEA. This CDR3 is 14 amino acids long. Trimming pared 4 bases from V and 7 bases from J, leaving 17 bases between. The CDR3 protein is CSVVGGSVLNEQFF. The CDR3 DNA reads TGCAGCGTTGTTGGAGGGAGTGTCCTAAATGAGCAGTTCTTC.

This clonotype has at least ten counts. The rearrangement joins TRBV6-6 to TRBJ2-7; possibly TRBD2 for D (6 bases). This CDR3 spans 13 amino acids. V was pared by 7 bases and J by 0 bases, with 10 bases between. The germline V gene encodes CDR1 MNHNY and CDR2 SVGAGI (reference sequence). This CDR3 reads CASNWDFSYEQYF. CDR3 nucleotide sequence: TGTGCCAGCAATTGGGACTTCTCCTACGAGCAGTACTTC.

This clonotype was picked up a small number of times. The chain uses TRBV6-5 and TRBJ1-5; possibly TRBD1 for D (5 bases). The CDR3 contains 13 residues. The germline V gene encodes CDR1 MNHEY and CDR2 SVGAGI. The germline V and J ends were trimmed by 8 bases and 7 bases, with 15 bases remaining between them. The CDR3 reads CASATAQGQPQHF. The CDR3, as DNA: TGTGCCAGCGCGACGGCCCAGGGACAGCCCCAGCATTTT.

At least ten counts were recorded for this clonotype. V and J are TRBV5-1 and TRBJ2-7; the match to TRBD1 covers 7 bases. Germline CDR1 SGHRS, CDR2 YFSETQ. The CDR3 length is 18 residues. J gave up 0 bases and V 0 bases, and 12 bases lay outside the gene matches. CDR3 region: CASSLGPSRQGLSYEQYF. CDR3 DNA sequence: TGCGCCAGCAGCTTGGGGCCGAGCAGACAGGGCCTCTCCTACGAGCAGTACTTC.

This clonotype occurred many times. J is TRBJ2-2 and V is TRBV25-1; the D gene is possibly TRBD1 (6 bases). Germline lookup yields CDR1 MGHDK and CDR2 SYGVNS. This CDR3 has 15 amino acids. V gave up 6 bases and J gave up 3 bases, with 14 bases separating them. Here the CDR3 reads CASRPGAGDTGELFF. CDR3 nucleotides: TGTGCCAGCAGGCCCGGGGCAGGGGACACCGGGGAGCTGTTTTTT. Filled out from reference TRBV25-1 and TRBJ2-2, the complete variable domain reads EADIYQTPRYLVIGTGKKITLECSQTMGHDKMYWYQQDPGMELHLIHYSYGVNSTEKGDLSSESTVSRIRTEHFPLTLESARPSHTSQYLCASRPGAGDTGELFFGEGSRLTVL.

The chain recombines TRBV29-1 with TRBJ2-5; D is ambiguous. CDR3 length equals 12 residues. Germline V gene lookup returns CDR1 SQVTM and CDR2 ANQGSEA. V was trimmed by 6 bases and J by 1 base, leaving 9 bases between them. In DNA, the CDR3 is TGCAGCGTCCAGACGAGCCAAGAGACCCAGTACTTC. Amino acid sequence: CSVQTSQETQYF.

This clonotype was seen many times. The rearrangement links TRBV29-1 to TRBJ2-7; 12 bases align to TRBD2. V lost 7 bases and J lost 6; bases outside the gene matches: 10. This CDR3 is 14 amino acids long. CDR1 SQVTM and CDR2 ANQGSEA come from the germline V gene. CDR3 sequence (DNA): TGCAGCGCAACTCTAGCGGGAGGGCCAAGCGAGCAGTACTTC. This codes for CSATLAGGPSEQYF.

This clonotype has at least ten counts. The V and J genes are TRBV29-1 and TRBJ2-3; TRBD1 is a possible D gene (6 bases). The CDR3 sequence is 16 residues long. V lost 4 bases, J lost 1 base, and 18 bases lay in between. CDR1 is SQVTM and CDR2 is ANQGSEA in the germline V gene. The CDR3, as DNA: TGCAGCGTTGTCCTTCTGGGCAGGGGACGCACAGATACGCAGTATTTT. This gives the protein CSVVLLGRGRTDTQYF.